The source of this TCR beta chain is a study of CD8 T cells in ankylosing spondylitis. Study observations and caveats: CD8+ by phenotype, disease-linked clones were relatively rare in peripheral blood. Some of these motif variants have turned up before, in reports on reactive arthritis synovial fluid and blood. A TCR beta motif of eight highly homologous variants appeared characteristic of ankylosing spondylitis blood. Researchers reportedly found disease-linked clones significantly enriched in matched ankylosing spondylitis synovial fluid.

This clonotype has a handful of counts. Its matching antigen is unknown. Generation of TCR beta libraries employed quantitative 5'-RACE incorporating molecular barcodes. TCRdb re-called the 5' RACE reads through MiXCR, storing one row per CDR3 protein. The repertoire holds over 700,000 distinct CDR3 sequences, around a fifth seen once, with around 19% in the top ten. The sequence derives from a male donor with ankylosing spondylitis. Sequenced: blood, either unsorted or a sorted T cell fraction (not recorded which).

CDR3: CAISEGGGGTEAFF. In DNA, the CDR3 is TGTGCCATCAGTGAGGGGGGCGGGGGCACTGAAGCTTTCTTT. This sequence joins TRBV10-3 and TRBJ1-1; possible D gene TRBD1, 6 bases. Germline CDR1 ENHRY, CDR2 SYGVKD. The CDR3 contains 14 residues. Trimming removed 2 bases from V and 4 bases from J, with 11 bases in between.